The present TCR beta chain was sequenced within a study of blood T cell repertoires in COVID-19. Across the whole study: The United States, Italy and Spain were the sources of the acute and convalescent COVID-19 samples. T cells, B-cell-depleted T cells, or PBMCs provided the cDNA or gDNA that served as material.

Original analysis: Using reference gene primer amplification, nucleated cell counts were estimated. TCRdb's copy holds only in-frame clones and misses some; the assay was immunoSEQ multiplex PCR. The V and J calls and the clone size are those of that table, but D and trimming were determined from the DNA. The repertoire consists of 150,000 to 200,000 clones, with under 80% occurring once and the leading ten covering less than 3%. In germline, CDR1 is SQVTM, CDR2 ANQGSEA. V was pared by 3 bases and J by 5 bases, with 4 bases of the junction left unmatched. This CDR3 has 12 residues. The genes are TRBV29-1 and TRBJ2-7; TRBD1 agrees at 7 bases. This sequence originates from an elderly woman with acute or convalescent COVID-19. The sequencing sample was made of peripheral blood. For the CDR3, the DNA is TGCAGCGTTGAGAACAGGGGCGACGAGCAGTACTTC. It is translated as CSVENRGDEQYF.